The 19 T cell receptor beta chains below all came from one sample that was sequenced in a study of shared clonotypes between healthy human individuals. TCRdb's copy holds only in-frame clones and misses some; the assay was immunoSEQ multiplex PCR. The table includes 300,000 to 350,000 clones, 73% detected once. Material for sequencing was memory CD4+ T cells sorted from blood. Subset here: CD45RA-negative fraction. All receptors derive from a man aged 25-45 years in good health.

CDR3 in DNA: TGTGCCAGCAGTTACTCTGGGCGGGAGTACGAGCAGTACTTC. Residues: CASSYSGREYEQYF. The chain joins TRBV6-6 to TRBJ2-7; TRBD2 aligns across 7 bases. The J segment lost 4 bases and the V segment lost 0 bases, leaving 3 bases of the junction unmatched. The germline V gene has CDR1 MNHNY and CDR2 SVGAGI (reference sequence). This CDR3 spans 14 amino acids.

This clone was seen just once. The rearrangement joins TRBV18 to TRBJ2-3; D ambiguous. V was clipped by 2 bases and J by 2 bases, with 8 bases between them. This CDR3 region has 14 residues. Germline V CDR1 and CDR2: KGHSH, LQKENI. This CDR3 is CASSPSSLTDTQYF. The CDR3 bases are TGTGCCAGCTCACCATCGAGCCTCACAGATACGCAGTATTTT.

This chain links TRBV5-4 with TRBJ2-3; 7 nucleotides match TRBD2. Per germline, CDR1 SGHNT and CDR2 YYREEE (reference sequence). CDR3 size: 14 residues. With V trimmed by 6 bases and J by 0 bases, 4 bases remained unmatched. In DNA, the CDR3 is TGTGCCAGCAATTCGGGGGGTAGCACAGATACGCAGTATTTT. Protein product: CASNSGGSTDTQYF.

The V gene is TRBV30, the J gene TRBJ1-6; D unresolved. Germline V gene lookup returns CDR1 GTSNPN and CDR2 SVGIG (reference sequence). CDR3 length: 13 residues. V was cut by 5 bases and J by 13 bases, with 18 bases left in between. Here the CDR3 DNA reads TGTGCCTGGCGTCCTTGGAAGGTCGGGCCCCTCCACTTT. Amino acids: CAWRPWKVGPLHF.

The chain uses TRBV7-2 and TRBJ1-6; 7 nucleotides align to TRBD1. CDR1 and CDR2 (germline): SGHTA, FQGNSA. V gave up 4 bases and J gave up 10 bases; unmatched junction bases: 7. There are 14 residues in the CDR3. The DNA of the CDR3 is TGTGCCAGCAGCTCCCGACAGGGAAGGTCACCCCTCCACTTT. Protein: CASSSRQGRSPLHF.

The chain has TRBV11-2 and TRBJ2-5; D unresolved. Germline CDR1 and CDR2: SGHAT and FQNNGV. CDR3 length: 15 amino acids. V lost 2 bases and J lost 1, with 11 bases in between. In DNA form, the CDR3 reads TGTGCCAGCAGCTTATCTAGGGCAACCCAAGAGACCCAGTACTTC. Encoded protein: CASSLSRATQETQYF.

The genes are TRBV27 and TRBJ2-5, with D perhaps TRBD1 (6 bases). The V end lost 5 bases, the J end lost 2 bases, and 6 bases lay between the germline ends. This CDR3 has 12 residues. The germline gives CDR1 MNHEY, CDR2 SMNVEV (reference sequence). The CDR3 protein is CASSRGQETQYF. The CDR3 bases are TGTGCCAGCAGTAGGGGGCAAGAGACCCAGTACTTC.

The chain uses TRBV11-2 and TRBJ2-7, with no clear D. Germline V gives CDR1 SGHAT, CDR2 FQNNGV. This CDR3 region has 12 residues. Trimming shortened V by 5 bases and J by 4 bases, and 9 bases separated the two germline ends. CDR3 sequence: CASSTTSYEQYF. The CDR3 nucleotides are TGTGCCAGCAGCACTACAAGTTACGAGCAGTACTTC. The full variable domain, completed using reference TRBV11-2 and TRBJ2-7, is EAGVAQSPRYKIIEKRQSVAFWCNPISGHATLYWYQQILGQGPKLLIQFQNNGVVDDSQLPKDRFSAERLKGVDSTLKIQPAKLEDSAVYLCASSTTSYEQYFGPGTRLTVT.

V gene TRBV28 combines with J gene TRBJ2-7, with 15 bases lining up with TRBD2. The CDR3 has 15 amino acids. The V gene's germline CDR1 is MDHEN and CDR2 SYDVKM. The trim removed 8 bases at V and 4 bases at J, leaving 6 bases unmatched. CDR3 in DNA: TGTGCCAGCGCCACCGGGACTAGCGGGAGGTACGAGCAGTACTTC. This sequence encodes CASATGTSGRYEQYF.

The genes are TRBV7-2 and TRBJ2-1; 8 nucleotides line up with TRBD2. CDR1 is SGHTA and CDR2 is FQGNSA in the germline V gene. The junction had 6 bases not matched to a gene; V was cut back by 6 bases and J by 2 bases. This CDR3 contains 15 residues. In DNA form, the CDR3 reads TGTGCCAGCAGAACCACTAGCGGAGCCTACAATGAGCAGTTCTTC. Its protein is CASRTTSGAYNEQFF.

As regards this clone: At one end, the junction sequence differs from germline, possibly due to a read error. The V call is TRBV19, the J call TRBJ2-2, with a tentative D call TRBD2 (5 bases). Germline V gives CDR1 LNHDA, CDR2 SQIVND (reference sequence). CDR3 size: 14 residues. The CDR3 coding sequence is TGTGCCAGTAGTAGAAAGGGTTCCACCGGGAAGCTGTTTTTT. This codes for CASSRKGSTGKLFF.

The sample holds one count of this clone. A much larger clonotype is one base distant, so this may be a read error. The V call is TRBV9, the J call TRBJ1-4, with 7 bases lining up with TRBD1. The CDR3 length is 15 residues. Germline V gene lookup returns CDR1 SGDLS and CDR2 YYNGEE. The CDR3 spells CASSEVTGLGEKLLF. The CDR3 nucleotides are TGTGCCAGCAGCGAGGTGACAGGGTTGGGTGAAAAACTGCTTTTT.

The chain is built from TRBV28 and TRBJ1-4; TRBD1 might be the D (5 bases). The CDR3 contains 17 residues. Germline CDR1 reads MDHEN; CDR2 reads SYDVKM. V was trimmed by 5 bases and J by 7 bases, leaving 23 bases between them. In DNA, the CDR3 is TGTGCCAGCAGTCCCCACCTCGACAGTTTTGCCGTTGAAAAACTGTTTTTT. It specifies CASSPHLDSFAVEKLFF. Full variable domain (remainder filled in from reference TRBV28 and TRBJ1-4): DVKVTQSSRYLVKRTGEKVFLECVQDMDHENMFWYRQDPGLGLRLIYFSYDVKMKEKGDIPEGYSVSREKKERFSLILESASTNQTSMYLCASSPHLDSFAVEKLFFGSGTQLSVL.

This clone was seen more than once but under ten times. One end of the junction varies from germline; a read error may be responsible. The chain has TRBV29-1 and TRBJ1-2; a weak D match, TRBD1 (5 bases). Germline CDR1 reads SQVTM; CDR2 reads ANQGSEA. The CDR3 runs 13 residues. CDR3 amino acids: CSAEPQGRAGYTF. Here the CDR3 DNA reads TGCAGCGCTGAACCGCAGGGTCGCGCGGGCTACACCTTC. The full variable domain, in which reference TRBV29-1 and TRBJ1-2 provide the parts outside the CDR3, is SAVISQKPSRDICQRGTSLTIQCQVDSQVTMMFWYRQQPGQSLTLIATANQGSEATYESGFVIDKFPISRPNLTFSTLTVSNMSPEDSSIYLCSAEPQGRAGYTFGSGTRLTVV.

V usage is TRBV28 and J usage is TRBJ1-5, with D uncertain. Per the germline V gene, CDR1 is MDHEN and CDR2 is SYDVKM. The CDR3 is 12 amino acids. V shed 4 bases and J shed 10 bases, with 11 bases lying between them. The CDR3 spells CASSSSLGPQHF. The CDR3 coding sequence is TGTGCCAGCAGTTCTTCCCTGGGTCCCCAGCATTTT.

V gene TRBV18 combines with J gene TRBJ1-5; D might be TRBD1 (6 bases). The CDR3 spans 13 residues. Germline CDR1 reads KGHSH; CDR2 reads LQKENI. With 8 bases removed from V and 11 bases from J, the gap between germline ends came to 19 bases. The CDR3 coding sequence is TGTGCCAGCGGCAGGGGCCCATACCAAGCCCAGCATTTT. Encoded protein: CASGRGPYQAQHF.

The V and J genes are TRBV11-2 and TRBJ2-7; D might be TRBD2 (6 bases). The V gene's germline CDR1 is SGHAT and CDR2 FQNNGV. There are 16 residues in the CDR3. V shed 4 bases and J shed 2 bases, with 18 bases lying between them. In DNA form, the CDR3 reads TGTGCCAGCAGCTCCCCCCAGGGAGGCCCGACCTACGAGCAGTACTTC. This codes for CASSSPQGGPTYEQYF.

The DNA for the CDR3 is TGTGCCAGCAGTCACTGGACTAGCGGGAGATCTAACAATGAGCAGTTCTTC. Amino acids: CASSHWTSGRSNNEQFF. The chain couples TRBV12-1 to TRBJ2-1; the listed D gene, TRBD2, was not tested against the DNA. TRBV12-1 is labeled a pseudogene. CDR3 length equals 17 residues.

This chain connects TRBV5-5 to TRBJ2-5; D is unresolved. The V gene's germline CDR1 is SGHKS and CDR2 YYEKEE (reference sequence). This CDR3 region has 13 residues. Trimming left V 0 bases short and J 3 bases short, with 6 bases between. The CDR3 DNA is TGTGCCAGCAGCTTGGGTAGAGAAGAGACCCAGTACTTC. Encoded protein: CASSLGREETQYF. The entire variable domain, with the rest obtained from reference TRBV5-5 and TRBJ2-5, is as follows: DAGVTQSPTHLIKTRGQQVTLRCSPISGHKSVSWYQQVLGQGPQFIFQYYEKEERGRGNFPDRFSARQFPNYSSELNVNALLLGDSALYLCASSLGREETQYFGPGTRLLVL.